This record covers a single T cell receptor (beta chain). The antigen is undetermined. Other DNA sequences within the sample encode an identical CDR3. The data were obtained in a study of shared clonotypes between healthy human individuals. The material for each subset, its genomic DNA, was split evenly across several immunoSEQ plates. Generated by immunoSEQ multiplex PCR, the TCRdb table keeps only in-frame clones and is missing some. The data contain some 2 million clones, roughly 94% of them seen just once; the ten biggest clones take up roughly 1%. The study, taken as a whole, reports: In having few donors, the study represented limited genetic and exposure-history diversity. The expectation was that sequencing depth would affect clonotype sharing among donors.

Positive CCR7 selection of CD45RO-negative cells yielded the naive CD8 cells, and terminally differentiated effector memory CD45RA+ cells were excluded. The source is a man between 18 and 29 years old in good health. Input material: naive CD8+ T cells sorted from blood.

This CDR3 reads CASSVGAGENYEQYF. DNA for the CDR3: TGTGCCAGCAGCGTAGGTGCGGGGGAGAACTACGAGCAGTACTTC. The chain has TRBV9 and TRBJ2-7; TRBD2 matches 7 bases. CDR3 length: 15 amino acids. CDR1 and CDR2 (germline): SGDLS, YYNGEE. With 0 bases clipped from V and 3 bases from J, the junction kept 6 bases outside the gene matches.